The following is a T cell receptor (beta chain) sequence with its context. Its antigen is unknown. Base qualities are not at hand, and no much larger clone is one base apart. Libraries were made using the immunoSEQ multiplex PCR assay. From the authors' description of their analysis: A statistical classification framework was developed to diagnose cytomegalovirus status using the catalog of TCR beta chain sequences. The immuneACCESS repertoire file appears here via TCRdb, limited to in-frame rearrangements. These files lack a portion of the clones; in checked studies, under half of the deficit traces to unresolved V genes, and the cause of the others is not known. D and trimming come from the DNA, and the V and J calls and clone size come from that table. The sample table lists some 130,000 clones, roughly 81% of them with a count of one. In total, the top ten clones hold 1.4% of the sample. The CDR3, cysteine through phenylalanine, is 15 amino acids long. Only the CDR3 DNA is retained, 45 bases long and in frame from the first base. The germline ends are 9 bases apart after V is trimmed by 0 bases and J by 0 bases. From the germline V gene, CDR1 is MNHEY and CDR2 is SVGAGI.

This sample was taken from a study of cytomegalovirus exposure and HLA in healthy donors (dated by TCRdb to 2015 to 2018). Some background on the complete study: According to a later analysis, one platform produced both the approximately 110 validation repertoires and the 666 repertoires of the first cohort. The study was designed to test whether signatures of past pathogen exposure could be identified by cataloging public T cell receptors. A separate validation cohort of 100 to 150 different subjects was used in addition to the approximately 670-subject first cohort. The study combined high-throughput TCR immunosequencing, statistical association of individual TCRs with disease status, and machine learning to predict cytomegalovirus infection status.

Study-wide findings and limitations: In both the original and validation cohorts, the classifier was reported to diagnose cytomegalovirus status with high specificity and sensitivity. Subsequent analysis determined that TCRs grouped into clusters in the first cohort also showed a tendency toward co-occurrence across the approximately 110 validation repertoires, and approximately 93% of cluster scores exceeded 0. A later analysis lacked HLA typing for the validation cohort, so it scored co-occurrence in that cohort across all 120 or so repertoires. Three of the identified cytomegalovirus-associated TCR beta chains were confirmed in vitro to be specific for cytomegalovirus antigens. While some public TCRs were present in many individuals, most TCR sequences turned up only very rarely across donors. The authors suggested that the approach could potentially be extended to other disease states and immunological phenotypes. The study gave a list of some 150 TCR beta chains associated with cytomegalovirus.

Separate from the approximately 670-subject first cohort, the validation cohort of 90 to 150 subjects was the group to which the donors belonged. The chain is assembled from TRBV6-5 and TRBJ2-7; the D gene is unclear. Material for sequencing was PBMCs. The TCR comes from a young woman in good health and CMV-seronegative. The DNA reads TGTGCCAGCAGTTACTCCCCCCTGTCCTCCTACGAGCAGTACTTC. Its protein is CASSYSPLSSYEQYF.